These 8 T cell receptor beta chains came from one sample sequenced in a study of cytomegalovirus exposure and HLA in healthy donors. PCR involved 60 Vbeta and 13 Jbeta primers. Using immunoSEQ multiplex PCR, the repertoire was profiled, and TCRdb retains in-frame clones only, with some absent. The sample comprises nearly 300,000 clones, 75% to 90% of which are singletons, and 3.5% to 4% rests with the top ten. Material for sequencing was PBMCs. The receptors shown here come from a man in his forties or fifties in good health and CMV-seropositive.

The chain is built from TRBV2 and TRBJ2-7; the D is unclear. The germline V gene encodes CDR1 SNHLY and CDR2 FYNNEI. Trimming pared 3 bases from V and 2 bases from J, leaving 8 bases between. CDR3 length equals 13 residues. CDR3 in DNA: TGTGCCAGCAGTGACAGATATCCCTACGAGCAGTACTTC. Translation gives CASSDRYPYEQYF. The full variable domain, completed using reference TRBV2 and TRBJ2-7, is EPEVTQTPSHQVTQMGQEVILRCVPISNHLYFYWYRQILGQKVEFLVSFYNNEISEKSEIFDDQFSVERPDGSNFTLKIRSTKLEDSAMYFCASSDRYPYEQYFGPGTRLTVT.

The CDR3 spells CASSDSDSGITEQFF. The CDR3, as DNA: TGTGCCAGCAGTGACTCGGATAGCGGGATAACTGAGCAGTTCTTC. The V call is TRBV6-4, the J call TRBJ2-1, with 8 bases fitting TRBD2. CDR3 size: 15 residues. Germline V lookup: CDR1 MRHNA, CDR2 SNTAGT. With V trimmed by 0 bases and J by 9 bases, 7 bases remained unmatched.

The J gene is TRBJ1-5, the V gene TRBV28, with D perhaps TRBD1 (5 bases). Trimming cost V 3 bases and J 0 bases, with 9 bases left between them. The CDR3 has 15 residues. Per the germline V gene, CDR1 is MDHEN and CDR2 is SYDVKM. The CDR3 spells CASSFQGYSNQPQHF. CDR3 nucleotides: TGTGCCAGCAGTTTCCAGGGCTATAGCAATCAGCCCCAGCATTTT.

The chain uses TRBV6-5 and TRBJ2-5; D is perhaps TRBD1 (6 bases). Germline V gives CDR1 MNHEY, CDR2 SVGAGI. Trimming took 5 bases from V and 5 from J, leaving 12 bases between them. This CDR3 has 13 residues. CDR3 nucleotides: TGTGCCAGCAGTCCCCGACAGGCGGAGACCCAGTACTTC. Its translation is CASSPRQAETQYF.

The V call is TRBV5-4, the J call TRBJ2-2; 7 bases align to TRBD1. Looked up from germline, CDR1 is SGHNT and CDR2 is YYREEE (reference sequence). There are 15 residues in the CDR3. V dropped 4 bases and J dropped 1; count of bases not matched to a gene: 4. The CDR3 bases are TGTGCCAGCAGCCGCCGGGACAGGAACACCGGGGAGCTGTTTTTT. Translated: CASSRRDRNTGELFF.

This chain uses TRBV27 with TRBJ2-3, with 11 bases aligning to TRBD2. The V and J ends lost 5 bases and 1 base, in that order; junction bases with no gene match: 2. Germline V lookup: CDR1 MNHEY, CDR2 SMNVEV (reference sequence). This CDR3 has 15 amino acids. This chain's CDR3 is CASSMTSGGTDTQYF. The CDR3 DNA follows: TGTGCCAGCAGTATGACTAGCGGGGGCACAGATACGCAGTATTTT.

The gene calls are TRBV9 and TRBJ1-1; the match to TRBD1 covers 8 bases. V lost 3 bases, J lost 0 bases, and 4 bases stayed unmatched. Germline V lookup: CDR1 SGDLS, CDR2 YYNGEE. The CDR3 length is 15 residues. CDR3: CASSETGDLNTEAFF. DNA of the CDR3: TGTGCCAGCAGCGAGACAGGGGATCTGAACACTGAAGCTTTCTTT.

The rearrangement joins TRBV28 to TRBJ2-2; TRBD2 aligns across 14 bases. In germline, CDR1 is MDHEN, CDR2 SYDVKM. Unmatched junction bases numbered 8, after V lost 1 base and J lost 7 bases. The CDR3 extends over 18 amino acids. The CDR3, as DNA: TGTGCCAGCAGTTTATTGATCCCGGGACTAGCGGGAGACGGGGAGCTGTTTTTT. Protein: CASSLLIPGLAGDGELFF.